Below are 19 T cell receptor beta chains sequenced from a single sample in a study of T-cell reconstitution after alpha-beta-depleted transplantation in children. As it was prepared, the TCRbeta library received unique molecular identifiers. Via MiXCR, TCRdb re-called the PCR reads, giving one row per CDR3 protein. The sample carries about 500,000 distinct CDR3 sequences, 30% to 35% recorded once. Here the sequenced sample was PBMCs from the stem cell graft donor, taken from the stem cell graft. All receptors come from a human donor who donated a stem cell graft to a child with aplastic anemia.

CDR3 loop: CASSPNRGAGTSGEQFF. CDR3 nucleotides: TGTGCCAGCAGTCCCAACAGGGGTGCCGGGACTAGCGGAGAGCAGTTCTTC. V is TRBV12-3 or TRBV12-4 and J is TRBJ2-1, with 11 nucleotides matching TRBD2. This CDR3 is built from 17 residues. V was clipped by 5 bases and J by 10 bases; unmatched bases: 16.

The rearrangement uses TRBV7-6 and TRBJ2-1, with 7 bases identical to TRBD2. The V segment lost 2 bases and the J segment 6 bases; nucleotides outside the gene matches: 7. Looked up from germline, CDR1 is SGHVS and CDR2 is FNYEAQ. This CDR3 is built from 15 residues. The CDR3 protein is CASSLMSGALNEQFF. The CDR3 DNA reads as TGTGCCAGCAGCTTAATGAGCGGGGCCCTCAATGAGCAGTTCTTC.

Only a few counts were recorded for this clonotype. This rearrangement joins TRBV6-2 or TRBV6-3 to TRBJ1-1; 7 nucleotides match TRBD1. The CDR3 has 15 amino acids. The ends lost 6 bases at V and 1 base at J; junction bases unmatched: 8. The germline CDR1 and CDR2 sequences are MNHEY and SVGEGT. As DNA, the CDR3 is TGTGCCAGCAGCCCATCGACAGGGCGGAACACTGAAGCTTTCTTT. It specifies CASSPSTGRNTEAFF.

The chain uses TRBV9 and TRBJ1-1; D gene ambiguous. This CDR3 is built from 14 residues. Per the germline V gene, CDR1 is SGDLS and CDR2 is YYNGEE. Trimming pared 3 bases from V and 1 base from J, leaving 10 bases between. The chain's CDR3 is CASSAANGNTEAFF. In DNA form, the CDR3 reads TGTGCCAGCAGCGCGGCCAACGGGAACACTGAAGCTTTCTTT.

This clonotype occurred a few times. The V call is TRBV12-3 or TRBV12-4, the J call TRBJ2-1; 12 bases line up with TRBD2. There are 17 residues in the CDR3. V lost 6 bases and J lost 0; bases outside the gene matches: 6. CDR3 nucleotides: TGTGCCAGCAGGAGAACTAGCGGGGGGAGCTCCTACAATGAGCAGTTCTTC. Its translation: CASRRTSGGSSYNEQFF.

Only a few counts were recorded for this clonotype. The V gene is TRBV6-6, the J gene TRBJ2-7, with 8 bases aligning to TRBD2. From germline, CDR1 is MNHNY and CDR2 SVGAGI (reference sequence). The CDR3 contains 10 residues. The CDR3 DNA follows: TGTGTAGCGGGATCCTACGAGCAGTACTTC. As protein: CVAGSYEQYF.

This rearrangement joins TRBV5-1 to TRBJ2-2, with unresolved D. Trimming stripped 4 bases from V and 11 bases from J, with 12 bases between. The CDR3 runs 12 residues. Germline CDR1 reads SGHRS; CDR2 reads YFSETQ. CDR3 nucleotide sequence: TGCGCCAGCAGCATACGGGCCAGTGAGCTGTTTTTT. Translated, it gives CASSIRASELFF.

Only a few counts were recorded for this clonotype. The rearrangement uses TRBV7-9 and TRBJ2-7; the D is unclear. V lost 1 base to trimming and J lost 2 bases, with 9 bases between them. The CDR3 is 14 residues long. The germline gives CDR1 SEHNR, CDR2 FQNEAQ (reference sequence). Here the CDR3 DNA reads TGTGCCAGCAGCTTAGGGGCCAGCCCCTACGAGCAGTACTTC. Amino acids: CASSLGASPYEQYF.

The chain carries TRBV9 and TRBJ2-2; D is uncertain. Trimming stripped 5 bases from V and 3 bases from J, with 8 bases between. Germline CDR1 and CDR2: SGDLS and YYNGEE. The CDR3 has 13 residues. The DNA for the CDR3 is TGTGCCAGCAGGAGAGATCACACCGGGGAGCTGTTTTTT. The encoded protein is CASRRDHTGELFF.

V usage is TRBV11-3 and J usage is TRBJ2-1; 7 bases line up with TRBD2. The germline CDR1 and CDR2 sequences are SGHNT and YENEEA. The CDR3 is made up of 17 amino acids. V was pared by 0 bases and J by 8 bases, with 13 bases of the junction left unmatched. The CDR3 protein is CASSLDGGLDFYHEQFF. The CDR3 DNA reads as TGTGCCAGCAGCTTAGACGGAGGACTAGATTTTTATCATGAGCAGTTCTTC.

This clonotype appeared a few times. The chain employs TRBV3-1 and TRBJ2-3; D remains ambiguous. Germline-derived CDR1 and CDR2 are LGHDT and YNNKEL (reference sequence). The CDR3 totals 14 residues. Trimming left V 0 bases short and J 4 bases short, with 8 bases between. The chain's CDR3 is CASSQDRMADTQYF. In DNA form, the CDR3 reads TGTGCCAGCAGCCAAGATAGGATGGCAGATACGCAGTATTTT.

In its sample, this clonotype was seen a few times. The chain's CDR3 is CASTPPGQGDYNEQFF. The CDR3 coding sequence is TGTGCCAGCACCCCCCCGGGACAGGGAGACTACAATGAGCAGTTCTTC. The chain has TRBV6-2 or TRBV6-3 and TRBJ2-1, with 9 positions matching TRBD1. V was pared by 7 bases and J by 3 bases, with 10 bases of the junction left unmatched. CDR3 size: 16 residues. Per germline, CDR1 MNHEY and CDR2 SVGEGT.

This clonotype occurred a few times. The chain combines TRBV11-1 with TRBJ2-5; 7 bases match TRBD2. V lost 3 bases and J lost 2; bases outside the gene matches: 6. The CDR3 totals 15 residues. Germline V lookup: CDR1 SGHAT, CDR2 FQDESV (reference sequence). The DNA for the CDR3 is TGTGCCAGCAGCTTCGAGGTTAGCGGGCAAGAGACCCAGTACTTC. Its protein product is CASSFEVSGQETQYF.

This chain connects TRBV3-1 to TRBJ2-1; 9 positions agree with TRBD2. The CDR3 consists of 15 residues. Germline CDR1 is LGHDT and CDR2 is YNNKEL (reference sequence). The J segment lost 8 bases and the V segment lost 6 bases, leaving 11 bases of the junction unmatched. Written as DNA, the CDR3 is TGTGCCAGCAGGTTAGCGGGAGTCCAGGCCGATGAGCAGTTCTTC. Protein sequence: CASRLAGVQADEQFF.

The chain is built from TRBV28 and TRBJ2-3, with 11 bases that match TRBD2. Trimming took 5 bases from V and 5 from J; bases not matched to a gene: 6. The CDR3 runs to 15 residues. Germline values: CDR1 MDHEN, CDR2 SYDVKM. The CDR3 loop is CASSQTGLAGDTQYF. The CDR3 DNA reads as TGTGCCAGCAGTCAAACCGGACTAGCGGGAGATACGCAGTATTTT.

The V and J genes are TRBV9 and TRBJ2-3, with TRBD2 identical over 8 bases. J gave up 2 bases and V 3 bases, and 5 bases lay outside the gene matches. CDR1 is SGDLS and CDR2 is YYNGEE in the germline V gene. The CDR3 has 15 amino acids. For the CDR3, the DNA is TGTGCCAGCAGCGCCACTAGCGGAGCCACAGATACGCAGTATTTT. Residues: CASSATSGATDTQYF.

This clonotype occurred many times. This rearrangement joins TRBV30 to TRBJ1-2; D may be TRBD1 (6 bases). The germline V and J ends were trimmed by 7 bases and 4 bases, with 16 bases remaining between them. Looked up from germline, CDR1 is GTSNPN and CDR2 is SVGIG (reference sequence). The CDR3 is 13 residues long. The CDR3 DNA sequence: TGTGCCTCCACGAACAGGGAGGGCTATGGCTACACCTTC. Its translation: CASTNREGYGYTF.

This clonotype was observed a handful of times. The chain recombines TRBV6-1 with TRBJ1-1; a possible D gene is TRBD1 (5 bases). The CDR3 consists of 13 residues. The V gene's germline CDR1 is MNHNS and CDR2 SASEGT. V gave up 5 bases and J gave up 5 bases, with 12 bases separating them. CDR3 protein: CASSIRRGTEAFF. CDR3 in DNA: TGTGCCAGCAGTATCCGACGGGGGACTGAAGCTTTCTTT.

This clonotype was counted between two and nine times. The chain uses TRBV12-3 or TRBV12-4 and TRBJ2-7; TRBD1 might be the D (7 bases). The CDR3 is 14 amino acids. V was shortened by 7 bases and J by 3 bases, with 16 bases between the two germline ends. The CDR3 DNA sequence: TGTGCCAGCACTCCTAGCAGGGGGGACTACGAGCAGTACTTC. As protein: CASTPSRGDYEQYF.